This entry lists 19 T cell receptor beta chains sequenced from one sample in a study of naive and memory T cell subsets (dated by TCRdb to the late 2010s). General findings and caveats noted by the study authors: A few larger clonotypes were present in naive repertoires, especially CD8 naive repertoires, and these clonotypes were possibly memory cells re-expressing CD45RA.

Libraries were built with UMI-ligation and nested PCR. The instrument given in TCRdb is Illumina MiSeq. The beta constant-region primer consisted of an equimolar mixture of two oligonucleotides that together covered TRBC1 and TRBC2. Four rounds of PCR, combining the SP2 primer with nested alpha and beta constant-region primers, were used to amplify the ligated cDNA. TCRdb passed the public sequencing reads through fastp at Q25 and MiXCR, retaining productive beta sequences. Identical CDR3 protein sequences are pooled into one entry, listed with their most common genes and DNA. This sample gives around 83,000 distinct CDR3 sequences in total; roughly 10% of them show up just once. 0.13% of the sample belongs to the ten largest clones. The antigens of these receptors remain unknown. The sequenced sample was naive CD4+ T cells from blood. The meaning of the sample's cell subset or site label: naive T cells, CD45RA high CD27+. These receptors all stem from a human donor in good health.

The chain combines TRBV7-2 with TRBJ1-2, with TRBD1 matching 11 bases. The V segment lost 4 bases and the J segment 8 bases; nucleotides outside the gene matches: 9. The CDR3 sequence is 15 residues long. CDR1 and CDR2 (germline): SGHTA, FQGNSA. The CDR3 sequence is CASSSFGQGARGYTF. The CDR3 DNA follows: TGTGCCAGCAGCTCTTTCGGACAGGGGGCGCGCGGCTACACCTTC. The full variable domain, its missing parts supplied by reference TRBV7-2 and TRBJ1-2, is GAGVSQSPSNKVTEKGKDVELRCDPISGHTALYWYRQSLGQGLEFLIYFQGNSAPDKSGLPSDRFSAERTGGSVSTLTIQRTQQEDSAVYLCASSSFGQGARGYTFGSGTRLTVV.

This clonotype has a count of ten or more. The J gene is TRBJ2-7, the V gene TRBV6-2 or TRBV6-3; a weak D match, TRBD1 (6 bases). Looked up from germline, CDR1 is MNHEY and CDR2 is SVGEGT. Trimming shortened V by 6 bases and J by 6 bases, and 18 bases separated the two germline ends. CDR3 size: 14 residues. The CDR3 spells CASRTSGQQGEQYF. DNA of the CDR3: TGTGCCAGCAGGACTTCCGGACAGCAGGGCGAGCAGTACTTC.

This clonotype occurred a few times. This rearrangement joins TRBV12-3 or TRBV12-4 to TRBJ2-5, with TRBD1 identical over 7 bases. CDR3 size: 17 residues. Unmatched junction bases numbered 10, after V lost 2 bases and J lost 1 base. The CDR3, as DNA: TGTGCCAGCAGTTTACGAAGCCGACAGGGTACCCAAGAGACCCAGTACTTC. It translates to CASSLRSRQGTQETQYF.

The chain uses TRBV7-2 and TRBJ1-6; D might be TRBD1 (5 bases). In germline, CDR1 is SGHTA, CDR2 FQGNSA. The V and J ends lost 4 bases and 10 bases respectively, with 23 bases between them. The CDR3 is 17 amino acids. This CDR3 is CASSSGTGTSGRSPLHF. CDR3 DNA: TGTGCCAGCAGCTCAGGGACCGGGACCTCCGGGAGATCACCCCTCCACTTT. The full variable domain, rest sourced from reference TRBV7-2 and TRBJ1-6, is GAGVSQSPSNKVTEKGKDVELRCDPISGHTALYWYRQSLGQGLEFLIYFQGNSAPDKSGLPSDRFSAERTGGSVSTLTIQRTQQEDSAVYLCASSSGTGTSGRSPLHFGNGTRLTVT.

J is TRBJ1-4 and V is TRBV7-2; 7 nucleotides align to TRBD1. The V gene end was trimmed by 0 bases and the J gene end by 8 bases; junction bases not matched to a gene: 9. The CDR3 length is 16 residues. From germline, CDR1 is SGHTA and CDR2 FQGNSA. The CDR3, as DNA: TGTGCCAGCAGCTTAGCTAGGGGCAGGGGGAGCGAAAAACTGTTTTTT. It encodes CASSLARGRGSEKLFF.

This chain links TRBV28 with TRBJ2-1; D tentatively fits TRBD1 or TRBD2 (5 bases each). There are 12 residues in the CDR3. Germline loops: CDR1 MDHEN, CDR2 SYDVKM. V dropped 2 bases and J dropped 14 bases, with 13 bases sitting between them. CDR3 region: CASSLVPGAEFF. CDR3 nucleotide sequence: TGTGCCAGCAGTTTAGTCCCCGGGGCGGAGTTCTTC.

CDR3 protein: CASSQGRGLHSPLHF. CDR3 bases: TGTGCCAGCAGCCAAGGACGGGGTTTGCATTCACCCCTCCACTTT. The chain links TRBV14 to TRBJ1-6, with D uncertain. CDR3 size: 15 residues. The V end was cut by 1 base, the J end by 8 bases, with 12 bases between. Germline CDR1 reads SGHDN; CDR2 reads FVKESK.

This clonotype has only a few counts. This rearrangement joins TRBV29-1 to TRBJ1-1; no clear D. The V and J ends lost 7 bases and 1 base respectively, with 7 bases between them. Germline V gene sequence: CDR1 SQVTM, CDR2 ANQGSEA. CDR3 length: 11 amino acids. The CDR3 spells CSAHTNTEAFF. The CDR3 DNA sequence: TGCAGCGCTCACACGAACACTGAAGCTTTCTTT.

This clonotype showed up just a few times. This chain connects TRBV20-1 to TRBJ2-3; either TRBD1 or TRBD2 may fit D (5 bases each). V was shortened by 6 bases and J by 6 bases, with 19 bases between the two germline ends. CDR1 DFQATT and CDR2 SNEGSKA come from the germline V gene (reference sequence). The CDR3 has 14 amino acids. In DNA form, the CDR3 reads TGCAGTGCCTCCGGATGGGACGGCGGGGATACGCAGTATTTT. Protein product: CSASGWDGGDTQYF.

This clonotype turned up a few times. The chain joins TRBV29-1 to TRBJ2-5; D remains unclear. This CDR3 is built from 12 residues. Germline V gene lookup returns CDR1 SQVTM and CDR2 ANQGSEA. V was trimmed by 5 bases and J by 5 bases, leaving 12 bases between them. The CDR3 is CSVWSGFETQYF. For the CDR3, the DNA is TGCAGCGTTTGGTCCGGTTTCGAGACCCAGTACTTC. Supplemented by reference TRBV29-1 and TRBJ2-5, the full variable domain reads SAVISQKPSRDICQRGTSLTIQCQVDSQVTMMFWYRQQPGQSLTLIATANQGSEATYESGFVIDKFPISRPNLTFSTLTVSNMSPEDSSIYLCSVWSGFETQYFGPGTRLLVL.

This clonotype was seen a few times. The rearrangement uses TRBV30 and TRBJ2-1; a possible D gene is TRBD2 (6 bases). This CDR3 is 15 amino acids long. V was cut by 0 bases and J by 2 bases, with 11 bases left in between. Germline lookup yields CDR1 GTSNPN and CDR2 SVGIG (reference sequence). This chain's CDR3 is CAWSVWRAAYNEQFF. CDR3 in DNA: TGTGCCTGGAGTGTCTGGAGGGCAGCCTACAATGAGCAGTTCTTC.

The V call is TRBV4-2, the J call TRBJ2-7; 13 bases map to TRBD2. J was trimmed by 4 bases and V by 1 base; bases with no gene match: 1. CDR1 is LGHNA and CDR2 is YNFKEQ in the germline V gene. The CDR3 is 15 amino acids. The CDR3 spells CASSQGLAGGYEQYF. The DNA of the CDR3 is TGTGCCAGCAGCCAAGGACTAGCGGGGGGATACGAGCAGTACTTC.

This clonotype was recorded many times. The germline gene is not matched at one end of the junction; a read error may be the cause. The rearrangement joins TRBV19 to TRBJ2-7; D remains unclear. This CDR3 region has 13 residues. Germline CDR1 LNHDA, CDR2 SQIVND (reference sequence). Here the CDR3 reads CASSIRISHEQYF. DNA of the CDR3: TGTGCCAGTAGTATTAGGATCTCCCACGAGCAGTACTTC. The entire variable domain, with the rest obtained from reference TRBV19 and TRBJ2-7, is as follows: DGGITQSPKYLFRKEGQNVTLSCEQNLNHDAMYWYRQDPGQGLRLIYYSQIVNDFQKGDIAEGYSVSREKKESFPLTVTSAQKNPTAFYLCASSIRISHEQYFGPGTRLTVT.

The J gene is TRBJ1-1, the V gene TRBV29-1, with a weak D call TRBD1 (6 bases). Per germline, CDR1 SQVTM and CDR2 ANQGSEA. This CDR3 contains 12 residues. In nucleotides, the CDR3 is TGCACCGCCGCGAGGGGGGGCGAAAAAGCTTTCTTT. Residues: CTAARGGEKAFF.

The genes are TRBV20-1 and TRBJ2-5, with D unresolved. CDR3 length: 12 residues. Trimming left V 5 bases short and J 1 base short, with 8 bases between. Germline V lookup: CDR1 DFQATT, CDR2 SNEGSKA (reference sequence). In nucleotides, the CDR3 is TGCAGTGCTCTCGGCATCCAAGAGACCCAGTACTTC. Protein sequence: CSALGIQETQYF.

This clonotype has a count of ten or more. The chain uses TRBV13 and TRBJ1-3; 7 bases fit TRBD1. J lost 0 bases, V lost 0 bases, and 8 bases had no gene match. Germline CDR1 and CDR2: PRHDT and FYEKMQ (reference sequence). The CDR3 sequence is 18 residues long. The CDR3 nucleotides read TGTGCCAGCAGCTTAGGCCCTGGGGACAGCATCTCTGGAAACACCATATATTTT. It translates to CASSLGPGDSISGNTIYF.

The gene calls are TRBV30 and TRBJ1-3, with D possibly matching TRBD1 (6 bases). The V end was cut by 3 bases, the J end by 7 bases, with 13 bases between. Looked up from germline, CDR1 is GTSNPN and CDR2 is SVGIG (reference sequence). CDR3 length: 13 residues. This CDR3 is CAWRQGSANTIYF. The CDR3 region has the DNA TGTGCCTGGAGACAGGGATCGGCGAACACCATATATTTT.

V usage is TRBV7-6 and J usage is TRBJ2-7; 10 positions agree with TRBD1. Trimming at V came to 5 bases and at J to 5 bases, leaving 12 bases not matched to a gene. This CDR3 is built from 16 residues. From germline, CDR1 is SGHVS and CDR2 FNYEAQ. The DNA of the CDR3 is TGTGCCAGCAGCCCCAGGCCCCGGGACAGGGGCGACGAGCAGTACTTC. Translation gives CASSPRPRDRGDEQYF.

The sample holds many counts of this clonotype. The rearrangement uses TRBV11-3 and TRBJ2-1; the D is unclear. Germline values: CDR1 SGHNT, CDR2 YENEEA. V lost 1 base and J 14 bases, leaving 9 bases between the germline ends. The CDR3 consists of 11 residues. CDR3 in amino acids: CASSLVGAEFF. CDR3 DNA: TGTGCCAGCAGCTTAGTGGGCGCAGAGTTCTTC. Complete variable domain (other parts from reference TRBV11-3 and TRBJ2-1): EAGVVQSPRYKIIEKKQPVAFWCNPISGHNTLYWYLQNLGQGPELLIRYENEEAVDDSQLPKDRFSAERLKGVDSTLKIQPAELGDSAVYLCASSLVGAEFFGPGTRLTVL.